The 25 T cell receptor beta chains given below trace back to one sample, sequenced in a study of T-cell reconstitution after alpha-beta-depleted transplantation in children. Unique molecular identifiers were used in preparing the TCRbeta library. In TCRdb, the PCR reads were re-called with MiXCR into one record per CDR3 protein. The sample yields about 230,000 distinct CDR3 sequences, about 11% seen once. The specimen comprised PBMCs from the stem cell graft donor, sampled from the stem cell graft. The receptor set was obtained from a human donor who donated a stem cell graft to a child with acute lymphoblastic leukemia.

The V call is TRBV20-1, the J call TRBJ2-4; 12 nucleotides match TRBD2. The junction had 9 bases not matched to a gene; V was cut back by 6 bases and J by 0 bases. Germline V gene lookup returns CDR1 DFQATT and CDR2 SNEGSKA (reference sequence). CDR3 length: 17 amino acids. This CDR3 reads CSAFTGLAGSAKNIQYF. The CDR3 DNA is TGCAGTGCCTTCACGGGACTAGCGGGCTCAGCCAAAAACATTCAGTACTTC.

This clonotype was seen a few times. This sequence joins TRBV20-1 and TRBJ2-7, with 11 nucleotides matching TRBD1. The V and J ends lost 5 bases and 5 bases, in that order; junction bases with no gene match: 8. This CDR3 spans 14 amino acids. CDR1 is DFQATT, CDR2 SNEGSKA, per germline (reference sequence). The DNA of the CDR3 is TGCAGTGCTCCAGGCCCGGGACAGGGGGACGAGCAGTACTTC. Translated: CSAPGPGQGDEQYF.

This clonotype showed up many times. The V gene is TRBV7-8, the J gene TRBJ1-4, with unresolved D. The V and J ends lost 7 bases and 8 bases respectively, with 8 bases between them. CDR3 length equals 11 residues. CDR1 and CDR2 (germline): SGHVS, FQNEAQ. The CDR3 DNA follows: TGTGCCAGCACCCTGGGGGAAAAACTGTTTTTT. It encodes CASTLGEKLFF.

This clonotype was seen more than once but under ten times. J is TRBJ2-7 and V is TRBV18, with 8 bases matching TRBD1. This CDR3 spans 19 amino acids. CDR1 and CDR2 (germline): KGHSH, LQKENI. Trimming took 2 bases from V and 5 from J; bases not matched to a gene: 20. CDR3 sequence: CASSPTFPRQGSGKDEQYF. DNA of the CDR3: TGTGCCAGCTCACCAACGTTCCCGAGACAGGGGTCGGGTAAGGACGAGCAGTACTTC.

Ten or more counts support this clonotype. This chain connects TRBV5-1 to TRBJ2-2; possible D gene TRBD1, 5 bases. The CDR3 is 15 amino acids. Trimming shortened V by 0 bases and J by 1 base, and 7 bases separated the two germline ends. Germline CDR1 reads SGHRS; CDR2 reads YFSETQ. This CDR3 reads CASSLDGQNTGELFF. CDR3 in DNA: TGCGCCAGCAGCTTGGATGGACAGAACACCGGGGAGCTGTTTTTT.

This clonotype was recorded many times. J is TRBJ1-2 and V is TRBV28; D unclear. Between the trimmed V and J ends, which lost 3 bases and 1 base, there was a span of 12 bases. Germline CDR1 MDHEN, CDR2 SYDVKM. The CDR3 has 15 amino acids. Here the CDR3 DNA reads TGTGCCAGCAGTTTCACGGGGTGGAGTAACTATGGCTACACCTTC. This translates into CASSFTGWSNYGYTF.

The chain uses TRBV4-2 and TRBJ1-1, with D unclear. The V gene lost 0 bases and the J gene lost 0 bases, with 8 bases spanning the gap. Looked up from germline, CDR1 is LGHNA and CDR2 is YNFKEQ. This CDR3 contains 15 residues. This chain's CDR3 is CASSQDVQLNTEAFF. Written as DNA, the CDR3 is TGTGCCAGCAGCCAAGATGTCCAGCTGAACACTGAAGCTTTCTTT.

The gene calls are TRBV15 and TRBJ2-5, with D possibly called TRBD1 or TRBD2 (5 bases each). Germline CDR1 LNHNV, CDR2 YYDKDF (reference sequence). V was cut by 3 bases and J by 2 bases, with 10 bases left in between. The CDR3 loop spans 14 amino acids. CDR3 amino acids: CATSSWDPQETQYF. The CDR3 DNA reads as TGTGCCACCAGCAGTTGGGACCCACAAGAGACCCAGTACTTC.

The J gene is TRBJ2-3, the V gene TRBV5-1, with TRBD1 matching over 8 bases. V gave up 4 bases and J gave up 2 bases; unmatched junction bases: 9. The CDR3 is 16 residues long. Per germline, CDR1 SGHRS and CDR2 YFSETQ. The CDR3 nucleotides read TGCGCCAGCAGCAGGGACAGGAGCTCGAACACAGATACGCAGTATTTT. Its translation is CASSRDRSSNTDTQYF.

In regard to this clonotype: A much larger clonotype is one base distant, so this may be a read error. The chain joins TRBV7-2 to TRBJ2-7; 8 positions agree with TRBD1. Germline V gives CDR1 SGHTA, CDR2 FQGNSA. The length of the CDR3 is 15 residues. Here the CDR3 reads CASSLRPGGSYERYF. As DNA, the CDR3 is TGTGCCAGCAGCTTACGCCCAGGGGGCTCCTACGAGCGGTACTTC.

A note on this clonotype: Possible read error: a much larger clone is one base away. The gene calls are TRBV19 and TRBJ1-4, with 7 positions matching TRBD1. The CDR3 runs to 16 residues. After removal of 7 bases from V and 14 bases from J, the junction contained 22 bases not matched to a gene. Germline CDR1 is LNHDA and CDR2 is SQIVND (reference sequence). The CDR3 sequence: CASTSIEGTENDNLFF. CDR3 bases: TGTGCCAGTACCAGTATAGAGGGGACAGAAAATGATAACCTGTTTTTT.

For this clonotype: This may be a read error: a much more frequent sequence differs by one nucleotide. The chain carries TRBV7-9 and TRBJ1-5; a weak D match, TRBD1 (6 bases). V was pared by 2 bases and J by 5 bases, with 10 bases between. Germline loops: CDR1 SEHNR, CDR2 FQNEAQ (reference sequence). The CDR3 consists of 14 residues. CDR3 nucleotide sequence: TGTGCCAGCAGCTTACCAGGGGTAGATCAGCCCCAGCATTTT. The encoded protein is CASSLPGVDQPQHF. Full variable domain (outside the CDR3, taken from reference TRBV7-9 and TRBJ1-5): DTGVSQNPRHKITKRGQNVTFRCDPISEHNRLYWYRQTLGQGPEFLTYFQNEAQLEKSRLLSDRFSAERPKGSFSTLEIQRTEQGDSAMYLCASSLPGVDQPQHFGDGTRLSIL.

This clonotype was seen many times. This chain connects TRBV28 to TRBJ1-2; the D gene is possibly TRBD1 (5 bases). Germline lookup yields CDR1 MDHEN and CDR2 SYDVKM. Trimming took 3 bases from V and 7 from J, leaving 9 bases between them. The CDR3 sequence is 12 residues long. The CDR3 bases are TGTGCCAGCAGTTTTGGGGGACGTGGCTACACCTTC. Translation gives CASSFGGRGYTF.

This clonotype came up a few times. The V and J genes are TRBV7-9 and TRBJ1-2; D possibly corresponds to TRBD1 (6 bases). Germline V lookup: CDR1 SEHNR, CDR2 FQNEAQ (reference sequence). The germline V and J ends were trimmed by 6 bases and 6 bases, with 11 bases remaining between them. The CDR3 covers 12 residues. The CDR3 protein is CASSSGTNGYTF. CDR3 DNA: TGTGCCAGCAGTTCGGGGACAAATGGCTACACCTTC.

This clonotype was detected many times. This chain links TRBV5-1 with TRBJ2-3, with TRBD2 as a possible D gene (5 bases). This CDR3 contains 15 residues. Between the trimmed V and J ends, which lost 0 bases and 0 bases, there was a span of 8 bases. Looked up from germline, CDR1 is SGHRS and CDR2 is YFSETQ. The CDR3 loop reads CASSLELVSTDTQYF. CDR3 nucleotide sequence: TGCGCCAGCAGCTTGGAACTAGTGAGCACAGATACGCAGTATTTT.

In the case of this clonotype: A read error may be the cause here, since a much bigger clone is one base away. The rearrangement links TRBV7-2 to TRBJ1-4; D is unresolved. The CDR3 totals 15 residues. Trimming removed 4 bases from V and 8 bases from J, with 17 bases in between. The germline V gene encodes CDR1 SGHTA and CDR2 FQGNSA. The CDR3 protein is CASSSRWGRKEKLFF. The CDR3 bases are TGTGCCAGCAGCTCACGGTGGGGAAGAAAGGAAAAACTGTTTTTT.

This clonotype was detected ten times or more. This sequence joins TRBV9 and TRBJ1-1; D is unresolved. CDR1 is SGDLS and CDR2 is YYNGEE in the germline V gene. The V end was cut by 3 bases, the J end by 5 bases, with 11 bases between. The CDR3 is 13 amino acids. The CDR3 nucleotides are TGTGCCAGCAGCGCAAAAGGTGGGACTGAAGCTTTCTTT. It yields the protein CASSAKGGTEAFF. The full variable domain, rest sourced from reference TRBV9 and TRBJ1-1, is DSGVTQTPKHLITATGQRVTLRCSPRSGDLSVYWYQQSLDQGLQFLIQYYNGEERAKGNILERFSAQQFPDLHSELNLSSLELGDSALYFCASSAKGGTEAFFGQGTRLTVV.

In its sample, this clonotype was seen a few times. The chain employs TRBV7-9 and TRBJ2-5; D perhaps matches TRBD2 (6 bases). This CDR3 has 16 residues. Germline V lookup: CDR1 SEHNR, CDR2 FQNEAQ (reference sequence). V was clipped by 5 bases and J by 3 bases, with 19 bases between them. The CDR3 sequence is CASSGRLVGVEETQYF. CDR3 DNA sequence: TGTGCCAGCAGCGGGCGACTAGTGGGGGTGGAAGAGACCCAGTACTTC.

At least ten counts were recorded for this clonotype. In DNA, the CDR3 is TGTGCCAGCAGCTATCAAGAGACCCAGTACTTC. Encoded protein: CASSYQETQYF. V usage is TRBV7-2 and J usage is TRBJ2-5; no definite D call. This CDR3 is built from 11 residues. The V and J ends lost 4 bases and 2 bases respectively, with 2 bases between them. Germline assignment: CDR1 SGHTA and CDR2 FQGNSA.

This clonotype was counted ten times or more. The chain employs TRBV15 and TRBJ2-3, with a tentative D call TRBD2 (5 bases). CDR1 is LNHNV, CDR2 YYDKDF, per germline (reference sequence). V lost 1 base to trimming and J lost 0 bases, with 11 bases between them. This CDR3 has 16 amino acids. The CDR3 DNA sequence: TGTGCCACCAGCAGAGTTCGGGATACTAGCACAGATACGCAGTATTTT. This translates into CATSRVRDTSTDTQYF.

V is TRBV5-4 and J is TRBJ1-1; D unclear. The V end was cut by 0 bases, the J end by 1 base, with 13 bases between. The length of the CDR3 is 16 residues. Germline-derived CDR1 and CDR2 are SGHNT and YYREEE (reference sequence). The CDR3 region has the DNA TGTGCCAGCAGCTTGGAAGGCCACTACCCGAACACTGAAGCTTTCTTT. This sequence encodes CASSLEGHYPNTEAFF.

This clonotype appeared many times. The genes are TRBV3-1 and TRBJ1-2; D is unclear. There are 15 residues in the CDR3. V was clipped by 1 base and J by 1 base, with 10 bases between them. Germline lookup yields CDR1 LGHDT and CDR2 YNNKEL (reference sequence). The CDR3 protein is CASSQGPGNNYGYTF. In DNA, the CDR3 is TGTGCCAGCAGCCAAGGACCGGGAAATAACTATGGCTACACCTTC.

There are many counts of this clonotype. One base away lies a much larger clone, so this may be a sequencing read error. J is TRBJ2-6 and V is TRBV7-2; a possible D gene is TRBD1 (6 bases). CDR3 length: 16 amino acids. Per germline, CDR1 SGHTA and CDR2 FQGNSA. Written as DNA, the CDR3 is TGTGCCAGCAGCTACTGGGCGGTATTGGGGGCCAACGGCCTGACTTTC. This translates into CASSYWAVLGANGLTF.

This clonotype was observed many times. The rearrangement uses TRBV3-1 and TRBJ2-1, with 8 bases lining up with TRBD2. This CDR3 is built from 14 residues. Germline CDR1 LGHDT, CDR2 YNNKEL (reference sequence). Losses at the gene ends were 1 base for V and 5 bases for J; bases not matched to a gene: 1. CDR3 in DNA: TGTGCCAGCAGCCAAGCGGGGGGGAACAATGAGCAGTTCTTC. Translation gives CASSQAGGNNEQFF.

This clonotype was seen many times. This chain uses TRBV11-2 with TRBJ2-3, with 7 bases fitting TRBD1. Germline assignment: CDR1 SGHAT and CDR2 FQNNGV. The CDR3 sequence is 17 residues long. V shed 0 bases, J shed 3 bases, and the junction held 9 bases outside the gene matches. CDR3 protein: CASSLEFTGAGTDTQYF. The CDR3 DNA sequence: TGTGCCAGCAGCTTAGAGTTTACAGGGGCAGGAACAGATACGCAGTATTTT.